This T cell receptor beta chain was retrieved from a study of glioma-infiltrating T cells. Study-level findings and limits: Above-expected tissue-blood divergence occurred in all gliomas, most in low-grade ones. CDR3 overlap between tissue and blood was very small.

This clonotype was observed many times. Its cognate antigen is unknown. Trimming took off 1 base at V and 3 bases at J, with 16 bases between the two ends. The CDR3 extends over 15 amino acids. The germline CDR1 and CDR2 sequences are DFQATT and SNEGSKA (reference sequence). Amplification of TCR alpha and beta CDR3 regions from RNA used iRepertoire nested multiplex PCR. Tissue mRNA or PBMC total RNA, about 90-400 ng, went into one-step reverse transcription and amplification. TCRdb reanalysed the multiplex PCR reads using MiXCR and keeps one entry per CDR3 protein. There are 85,000 to 110,000 distinct CDR3 sequences in the sample; around 29% occur only once, and approximately 43% lies in the top ten.

The receptor comes from a human donor with low-grade glioma or glioblastoma, undergoing nonglioma brain surgery, or in good health (not recorded which). The sample was glioma tissue, nonneoplastic brain tissue, or PBMCs (not recorded which). V and J are TRBV20-1 and TRBJ2-7; D is unclear. Here the CDR3 DNA reads TGCAGTGCTAGAGGAAATAAGCAGTCCCTCTACGAGCAGTACTTC. This codes for CSARGNKQSLYEQYF.